These T cell receptor beta chains were read from a single sample in a study of OX40 agonist ivuxolimab in advanced cancers. This table comes from immunoSEQ multiplex PCR, and its TCRdb copy is limited to in-frame clones, with some not included. The data hold around 45,000 clones, with around nine tenths observed a single time. This sample comprised CD4+ or CD8+ T cells sorted from blood, obtained in a trial of the OX40 agonist ivuxolimab. The source is an adult with an advanced solid tumor such as melanoma, head and neck, liver or kidney cancer. Each CDR3 is given with its conserved first and last residue. A D gene is named only where the DNA matches it firmly. Clone size is stated in some rows and not others, as once, few, many or a class when expanded.

j_gene,abundance,v_gene,d_gene,CDR3nt,CDR3aa
TRBJ1-2,NA,TRBV10-2,NA,TGCGCCAGCAGGATCGACCTCAACTATGGCTACACCTTC,CASRIDLNYGYTF
TRBJ2-1,NA,TRBV11-3,NA,TGTGCCAGCAGCCCGGGGCCGGGTTATGAGCAGTTCTTC,CASSPGPGYEQFF
TRBJ1-2,NA,TRBV4-1,TRBD1,TGCGCCAGCAGCCAAGGACGGGACAGAAACTATGGCTACACCTTC,CASSQGRDRNYGYTF
TRBJ2-7,NA,TRBV30,NA,TGTGCCTGGAGTCGCTCCTGGAGAGCCTACGAGCAGTACTTC,CAWSRSWRAYEQYF
TRBJ2-5,NA,TRBV7-6,TRBD2,TGTGCCAGCAGCGCGGGACTAGCTGGCAAGGAGTACTTC,CASSAGLAGKEYF
TRBJ2-7,NA,TRBV6-5,TRBD1,TGTGCCAGCAGTTACTCTTCGGGACAGGGGGTTTACGAGCAGTACTTC,CASSYSSGQGVYEQYF
TRBJ2-2,once,TRBV6-4,NA,TGTGCCAGCAGGCGGTCGGACCCGAACACCGGGGAGCTGTTTTTT,CASRRSDPNTGELFF
TRBJ2-5,few,TRBV6-1,TRBD2,TGTGCCAGCAGACTAGCGGGAGTAGAGACCCAGTACTTC,CASRLAGVETQYF
TRBJ2-1,NA,TRBV7-9,NA,TGTGCCAGCAGCTTTGCAGCCTACAATGAGCAGTTCTTC,CASSFAAYNEQFF
TRBJ2-3,NA,TRBV5-1,TRBD1,TGCGCCAGCAGCCCCCAGTTTACAGGGGGCCCAGATACGCAGTATTTT,CASSPQFTGGPDTQYF
TRBJ2-7,NA,TRBV7-8,TRBD1,TGTGCCAGCAGCCTTCGGACAGGGCTGGGCGAGCAGTACTTC,CASSLRTGLGEQYF
TRBJ2-3,NA,TRBV5-1,NA,TGCGCCAGCAGCTTGGAAGATCCAGATACGCAGTATTTT,CASSLEDPDTQYF
TRBJ2-5,NA,TRBV7-3,NA,TGTGCCAGCAGCTTCAGCACCGCCCAAGAGACCCAGTACTTC,CASSFSTAQETQYF
TRBJ2-7,NA,TRBV5-8,NA,TGTGCCAGCAGCTTTGACATTCTCTACGAGCAGTACTTC,CASSFDILYEQYF
TRBJ1-2,NA,TRBV28,TRBD1,TGTGCCAGCAGTTTCCAGGGGGTGTATGGCTACACCTTC,CASSFQGVYGYTF